This is a list of T cell receptor beta chains from one sample in a study of radiation and T cells in renal cell carcinoma. Measured with immunoSEQ multiplex PCR; TCRdb has only the in-frame clones, and not every one. The sample contains 97,000 or so clones, 70% to 85% of which appear only once. The source was blood, collected from a patient whose treatment included radiotherapy and nephrectomy. These receptor sequences come from a man aged 55 to 70 with renal cell carcinoma. Both conserved end residues are part of each CDR3. A D gene is named only where the DNA matches it firmly. Clone size is stated in some rows and not others, as once, few, many or a class when expanded.

v_call	cdr3_length	j_call	d_call	clone_size	cdr3_aa	cdr3_nt
TRBV7-7	13	TRBJ2-1	.	.	CASSSLPYNEQFF	TGTGCCAGCAGCTCCCTTCCCTACAATGAGCAGTTCTTC
TRBV4-2	14	TRBJ2-7	.	.	CASSQAGSGYEQYF	TGTGCCAGCAGCCAAGCAGGGTCGGGCTACGAGCAGTACTTC
TRBV5-1	13	TRBJ2-5	.	.	CASSLRGRETQYF	TGCGCCAGCAGCTTGCGGGGGAGGGAGACCCAGTACTTC
TRBV5-5	15	TRBJ1-3	.	.	CASSLDPSSGNTIYF	TGTGCCAGCAGCTTGGATCCAAGCTCTGGAAACACCATATATTTT
TRBV9	16	TRBJ2-5	TRBD2	.	CASSTGVAGAGETQYF	TGTGCCAGCAGCACGGGAGTAGCGGGAGCAGGAGAGACCCAGTACTTC
TRBV7-2	14	TRBJ2-1	.	.	CASSLETRPYEQFF	TGTGCCAGCAGCTTGGAGACTCGCCCCTATGAGCAGTTCTTC
TRBV2	16	TRBJ2-7	.	.	CASRGYREGGFYEQYF	TGTGCCAGCAGGGGATACAGGGAAGGGGGATTCTACGAGCAGTACTTC
TRBV12-5	16	TRBJ2-1	TRBD1	once	CASGLVLGQEYNEQFF	TGTGCTAGTGGTTTGGTCCTAGGACAGGAGTACAATGAGCAGTTCTTC
TRBV7-6	14	TRBJ2-7	.	.	CASSSRRRGSEQYF	TGTGCCAGCAGCTCCCGGAGGAGGGGCTCCGAGCAGTACTTC
TRBV5-1	14	TRBJ2-7	.	once	CASSLEIASYEQYF	TGCGCCAGCAGCTTGGAAATAGCCAGCTACGAGCAGTACTTC
TRBV7-2	12	TRBJ2-7	TRBD1	.	CASSPYRGPKYF	TGTGCCAGCAGCCCATACAGGGGGCCAAAGTACTTC
TRBV7-2	15	TRBJ2-7	.	.	CASSLGSYNSYEQYF	TGTGCCAGCAGCTTAGGGTCCTATAACTCCTACGAGCAGTACTTC
TRBV28	16	TRBJ1-2	TRBD1	.	CASSLRTGEGNYGYTF	TGTGCCAGCAGTTTAAGGACAGGGGAGGGGAACTATGGCTACACCTTC
TRBV5-1	16	TRBJ1-4	.	once	CASSLAPPATNEKLFF	TGCGCCAGCAGCTTGGCCCCTCCTGCAACTAATGAAAAACTGTTTTTT
TRBV6-1	14	TRBJ2-3	.	once	CASSGSWSTDTQYF	TGTGCCAGCAGTGGAAGTTGGAGCACAGATACGCAGTATTTT
TRBV18	15	TRBJ2-7	TRBD1	.	CASSKTGTGGFEQYF	TGTGCCAGCTCAAAAACCGGGACAGGGGGCTTCGAGCAGTACTTC
TRBV2	14	TRBJ2-3	.	once	CASSAFFQPDTQYF	TGTGCCAGCAGTGCCTTTTTCCAGCCCGATACGCAGTATTTT
TRBV7-9	17	TRBJ1-2	.	few	CASSSSSTQGGRHGYTF	TGTGCCAGCAGCTCCTCCTCTACGCAGGGAGGCAGACATGGCTACACCTTC
TRBV6-6	12	TRBJ1-1	.	.	CASSYFNTEAFF	TGTGCCAGCAGTTACTTTAACACTGAAGCTTTCTTT
TRBV11-2	13	TRBJ2-7	.	.	CASSLAGRSEQYF	TGTGCCAGCAGCTTAGCGGGAAGGTCCGAGCAGTACTTC
TRBV27	11	TRBJ2-1	TRBD2	.	CASRLANEQFF	TGTGCCAGCCGACTAGCCAATGAGCAGTTCTTC
TRBV28	14	TRBJ2-2	.	.	CASSRYGGGGELFF	TGTGCCAGCAGCCGTTATGGGGGCGGCGGGGAGCTGTTTTTT
TRBV28	16	TRBJ2-4	TRBD2	.	CASSLLSGSAKNIQYF	TGTGCCAGCAGTCTACTCAGCGGGAGTGCCAAAAACATTCAGTACTTC
TRBV5-4	15	TRBJ2-3	.	.	CASSLGQASTDTQYF	TGTGCCAGCAGCTTAGGTCAGGCGAGCACAGATACGCAGTATTTT
TRBV6-1	14	TRBJ1-2	TRBD1	.	CASSDQGAGYGYTF	TGTGCCAGCAGTGACCAGGGGGCGGGGTATGGCTACACCTTC
TRBV4-1	13	TRBJ2-5	.	.	CASSQGHQETQYF	TGCGCCAGCAGCCAAGGGCACCAAGAGACCCAGTACTTC
TRBV18	15	TRBJ2-2	TRBD1	.	CASSPNGQGAGELFF	TGTGCCAGCTCACCAAACGGACAGGGAGCCGGGGAGCTGTTTTTT
TRBV20-1	11	TRBJ2-3	.	once	CSASLGTPQYF	TGCAGTGCTAGCCTCGGGACTCCCCAGTATTTT
TRBV5-1	15	TRBJ2-1	.	.	CASSLILEGDNEQFF	TGCGCCAGCAGCTTGATACTCGAGGGGGACAATGAGCAGTTCTTC
TRBV28	16	TRBJ2-3	.	once	CASSAQGLRGTDTQYF	TGTGCCAGCAGTGCCCAGGGATTGCGGGGCACAGATACGCAGTATTTT
TRBV10-1	15	TRBJ2-2	.	.	CASSESRRSVRELFF	TGCGCCAGCAGTGAGTCGAGACGGTCTGTCCGGGAGCTGTTTTTT
TRBV29-1	15	TRBJ2-3	TRBD1	.	CSVGTGGVSTDTQYF	TGCAGCGTTGGGACAGGGGGCGTATCCACAGATACGCAGTATTTT
TRBV18	14	TRBJ2-7	TRBD2	.	CASSPIGAGGEQYF	TGTGCCAGCTCACCCATAGGAGCGGGAGGTGAGCAGTACTTC
TRBV5-4	17	TRBJ2-7	TRBD2	.	CASATGPLAGGAHEQYF	TGTGCCAGCGCGACAGGGCCCCTAGCGGGAGGAGCCCACGAGCAGTACTTC
TRBV10-3	16	TRBJ2-7	TRBD2	.	CAISESVAGGPGEQYF	TGTGCCATCAGTGAGTCGGTAGCGGGAGGGCCAGGCGAGCAGTACTTC
TRBV6-6	14	TRBJ2-3	.	.	CASSYGASRDTQYF	TGTGCCAGCAGTTACGGAGCGTCTAGAGATACGCAGTATTTT
TRBV9	15	TRBJ2-7	.	.	CASSVGWGISYEQYF	TGTGCCAGCAGCGTAGGTTGGGGTATTTCCTACGAGCAGTACTTC
TRBV28	15	TRBJ2-3	TRBD2	.	CASSTLAGYTDTQYF	TGTGCCAGCAGTACACTAGCGGGGTACACAGATACGCAGTATTTT
TRBV7-9	9	TRBJ1-1	.	.	CASSPGAFF	TGTGCCAGCAGCCCCGGAGCTTTCTTT
TRBV10-1	14	TRBJ2-1	.	.	CASSDGGTDNEQFF	TGCGCCAGCAGTGATGGCGGGACAGACAATGAGCAGTTCTTC
TRBV4-1	18	TRBJ2-3	TRBD2	.	CASSQGLAGLLSTDTQYF	TGCGCCAGCAGCCAAGGACTGGCGGGACTATTGAGCACAGATACGCAGTATTTT
TRBV7-9	17	TRBJ2-1	.	.	CASSLGGAVSSYNEQFF	TGTGCCAGCAGCTTAGGGGGGGCGGTGAGCTCCTACAATGAGCAGTTCTTC
TRBV18	16	TRBJ2-7	TRBD1	.	CASSPLRDRSSYEQYF	TGTGCCAGCTCACCCCTTCGGGACAGGAGTTCCTACGAGCAGTACTTC
TRBV10-2	13	TRBJ1-5	.	.	CASGTQTGQPQHF	TGCGCCAGCGGGACCCAGACGGGCCAGCCCCAGCATTTT
TRBV15	16	TRBJ2-2	TRBD1	.	CATSRGQGPNTGELFF	TGTGCCACCAGCCGGGGACAGGGGCCGAACACCGGGGAGCTGTTTTTT
TRBV7-2	12	TRBJ2-1	.	.	CASTDSYNEQFF	TGTGCCAGCACGGACTCCTACAATGAGCAGTTCTTC
TRBV30	15	TRBJ1-1	.	.	CAWSVGGVANTEAFF	TGTGCCTGGAGTGTTGGCGGGGTTGCGAACACTGAAGCTTTCTTT
TRBV14	12	TRBJ2-7	.	.	CASSHGEMGQYF	TGTGCCAGCAGCCACGGGGAAATGGGGCAGTACTTC
TRBV6-7	17	TRBJ2-2	TRBD1	.	CASSYWTGGENTGELFF	TGTGCCAGCAGTTACTGGACAGGGGGGGAGAACACCGGGGAGCTGTTTTTT
TRBV10-1	13	TRBJ1-1	.	.	CASSFTQGTEAFF	TGCGCCAGTTCCTTTACCCAGGGAACTGAAGCTTTCTTT
TRBV7-2	16	TRBJ2-7	TRBD2	.	CASSVREGGSRWEQYF	TGTGCCAGCAGCGTTCGGGAGGGGGGAAGCAGGTGGGAGCAGTACTTC